The 9 T cell receptor beta chains below were found in one sample sequenced in a study of blood T cell repertoires in COVID-19 (dated by TCRdb to 2020 to 2022). Library generation was performed with the immunoSEQ multiplex PCR assay. In its TCRdb copy, this immuneACCESS table keeps in-frame sequences only and misses some clones. Where compared with another copy, unresolved V genes explain less than half of these, and the others have no known cause. The table for this sample lists 95,000 to 120,000 clones; approximately 90% of them were counted only once. Under 9% of the sample goes to the ten largest clones. The specimen was peripheral blood. These receptors all stem from a woman in her 70s who had recovered from COVID-19.

The CDR3 spells CASSLSGGAPGTQYF. The DNA of the CDR3 is TGCGCCAGCAGCTTGTCCGGGGGGGCCCCAGGGACCCAGTACTTC. The chain uses TRBV5-1 and TRBJ2-5; TRBD2 aligns across 8 bases. Germline values: CDR1 SGHRS, CDR2 YFSETQ. V lost 1 base to trimming and J lost 7 bases; unmatched junction nucleotides: 9. This CDR3 region has 15 residues.

The chain combines TRBV25-1 with TRBJ2-5; 8 bases align to TRBD2. CDR3 size: 14 residues. Germline CDR1 MGHDK, CDR2 SYGVNS. V trimming: 8 bases; J trimming: 3 bases; junction bases outside the gene matches: 8. The DNA of the CDR3 is TGTGCCAGCCAAGTTGCGGGGGGCGAAGAGACCCAGTACTTC. Encoded protein: CASQVAGGEETQYF.

As regards this clone: One junction end does not reproduce the germline sequence, and a read error may be involved. The chain has TRBV3-1 (or the pseudogene TRBV3-2) and TRBJ1-2; D possibly corresponds to TRBD1 (5 bases). CDR3 length: 12 amino acids. The germline V gene encodes CDR1 LGHDT and CDR2 YNNKEL (reference sequence). The CDR3 loop reads CASSQEGRGDFF. CDR3 bases: TGTGCCAGCAGCCAAGAGGGCAGAGGGGACTTCTTC.

CDR3 protein: CASSLSAGTAVEKLFF. The CDR3 DNA sequence: TGCGCCAGCAGCTTGTCTGCCGGGACAGCGGTTGAAAAACTGTTTTTT. This chain joins TRBV5-1 and TRBJ1-4; the match to TRBD1 covers 7 bases. Per germline, CDR1 SGHRS and CDR2 YFSETQ. The CDR3 sequence is 16 residues long. Losses at the gene ends were 1 base for V and 7 bases for J; bases not matched to a gene: 10.

This clone has just one count. This chain connects TRBV11-2 to TRBJ2-7, with 12 bases fitting TRBD1. Trimming at V came to 4 bases and at J to 4 bases, leaving 14 bases not matched to a gene. CDR1 is SGHAT and CDR2 is FQNNGV in the germline V gene. The CDR3 contains 18 residues. CDR3 amino acids: CASSSINRDRGRGYEQYF. For the CDR3, the DNA is TGTGCCAGCAGCTCGATAAACCGGGACAGGGGGCGAGGTTACGAGCAGTACTTC.

About this clone itself: Other DNA sequences in the sample encode the same CDR3. The chain recombines TRBV3-1 (or the pseudogene TRBV3-2) with TRBJ2-4; D gene uncertain. This CDR3 contains 12 residues. Germline-derived CDR1 and CDR2 are LGHDT and YNNKEL (reference sequence). With 3 bases removed from V and 5 bases from J, the gap between germline ends came to 5 bases. The chain's CDR3 is CASSQAENIQYF. CDR3 DNA: TGTGCCAGCAGCCAGGCAGAAAACATTCAGTACTTC.

This chain uses TRBV28 with TRBJ1-1; D gene ambiguous. With 3 bases removed from V and 4 bases from J, the gap between germline ends came to 9 bases. CDR3 size: 13 residues. The germline V gene has CDR1 MDHEN and CDR2 SYDVKM. The CDR3 reads CASSFSRGTEAFF. Here the CDR3 DNA reads TGTGCCAGCAGTTTTTCCCGGGGCACTGAAGCTTTCTTT.

The chain carries TRBV6-5 and TRBJ1-2; 9 bases are a match to TRBD1. Germline trimming cut 7 bases from V and 4 bases from J; bases unmatched to any gene: 10. The CDR3 is 15 residues long. In germline, CDR1 is MNHEY, CDR2 SVGAGI. CDR3 sequence: CASTGSGTGFYGYTF. CDR3 DNA sequence: TGTGCCAGCACCGGCTCCGGGACAGGGTTCTATGGCTACACCTTC.

The chain has TRBV19 and TRBJ1-3; D perhaps matches TRBD1 (5 bases). Germline CDR1 reads LNHDA; CDR2 reads SQIVND (reference sequence). V lost 7 bases, J lost 2 bases, and 12 bases lay in between. The CDR3 is 14 residues long. CDR3 nucleotide sequence: TGTGCCAGTAATCCGAGGACACCTGGAAACACCATATATTTT. Encoded protein: CASNPRTPGNTIYF.